These 32 T cell receptor beta chains share one sample of origin, sequenced in a study of T cell repertoires in cytomegalovirus infection. No cognate antigen is known for these TCRs. MiXCR, applied by TCRdb to the reads, yields one record per CDR3 protein. Altogether more than 55,000 distinct CDR3 sequences are present, approximately 22% being singletons, with the ten largest covering roughly two thirds. The source was CD8+ T cells from cultured PBMCs, collected from culture after CMV antigen stimulation. Source of these receptors: a human donor in good health (CMV status not recorded). Some clones in this sample may be carry-over from other donors' samples.

The rearrangement uses TRBV4-2 and TRBJ1-6, with D unclear. V lost 6 bases and J 7 bases, leaving 16 bases between the germline ends. CDR3 size: 15 residues. The germline gives CDR1 LGHNA, CDR2 YNFKEQ. CDR3 in amino acids: CASRPYQNGNSPLHF. CDR3 DNA sequence: TGTGCCAGCAGACCATACCAGAACGGCAATTCACCCCTCCACTTT.

This clonotype was seen more than once but under ten times. This chain connects TRBV6-1 to TRBJ2-1; no reliable D call. Germline loops: CDR1 MNHNS, CDR2 SASEGT. Trimming removed 0 bases at V and 0 bases at J, with 9 bases between. This CDR3 is built from 16 residues. CDR3 DNA sequence: TGTGCCAGCAGTGAAGCGCGAGTATCCTCCTACAATGAGCAGTTCTTC. This sequence encodes CASSEARVSSYNEQFF.

J is TRBJ2-2 and V is TRBV19; perhaps D is TRBD1 or TRBD2 (5 bases each). The germline V and J ends were trimmed by 5 bases and 1 base, with 14 bases remaining between them. The CDR3 totals 16 residues. Germline V CDR1 and CDR2: LNHDA, SQIVND (reference sequence). The CDR3 DNA follows: TGTGCCAGTAGTCCTCCCGGGACGGAGAACACCGGGGAGCTGTTTTTT. Its protein is CASSPPGTENTGELFF.

The chain has TRBV5-1 and TRBJ2-7; TRBD1 aligns across 9 bases. Losses at the gene ends were 3 bases for V and 3 bases for J; bases not matched to a gene: 4. This CDR3 is 14 amino acids long. From germline, CDR1 is SGHRS and CDR2 YFSETQ. The CDR3 DNA reads as TGCGCCAGCAGCTCCGGGACAGGGTACTACGAGCAGTACTTC. It specifies CASSSGTGYYEQYF.

V and J are TRBV6-6 and TRBJ2-7; 12 bases align to TRBD2. CDR3 length equals 17 residues. Germline CDR1 and CDR2: MNHNY and SVGAGI (reference sequence). The V gene end was trimmed by 4 bases and the J gene end by 0 bases; junction bases not matched to a gene: 7. CDR3 loop: CASSSSLAGGLSYEQYF. The CDR3 bases are TGTGCCAGCAGTTCCTCACTAGCGGGGGGACTCTCCTACGAGCAGTACTTC.

The sample holds a few counts of this clonotype. The chain is built from TRBV4-1 and TRBJ2-2; 7 bases are a match to TRBD1. CDR3 length: 16 residues. The germline V gene has CDR1 MGHRA and CDR2 YSYEKL. Trimming took 5 bases from V and 4 from J; bases not matched to a gene: 10. CDR3 in amino acids: CASSGPRAGGTGELFF. The CDR3 DNA is TGCGCCAGCAGCGGGCCGAGGGCAGGGGGCACCGGGGAGCTGTTTTTT.

CDR3 bases: TGTGCCAGCAGCTTACTGAGCGGGGGGCTAGACAATGAGCAGTTCTTC. It yields the protein CASSLLSGGLDNEQFF. The chain has TRBV7-3 and TRBJ2-1, with 9 bases fitting TRBD2. J was trimmed by 5 bases and V by 2 bases; bases with no gene match: 7. Germline V gene data show CDR1 as SGHTA and CDR2 as FQGTGA. The CDR3 has 16 residues.

This clonotype was found many times. The genes are TRBV4-1 and TRBJ2-3; D tentatively reads TRBD1 or TRBD2 (5 bases each). The CDR3 extends over 15 amino acids. V gave up 1 base and J gave up 5 bases, with 13 bases separating them. Per germline, CDR1 MGHRA and CDR2 YSYEKL. CDR3 DNA sequence: TGCGCCAGCAGCCAAGGACCGGGGCGAAAAGATACGCAGTATTTT. It codes for CASSQGPGRKDTQYF.

The table lists this clonotype with a few counts. The chain links TRBV7-6 to TRBJ2-2, with D unclear. V was shortened by 4 bases and J by 4 bases, with 4 bases between the two germline ends. Per germline, CDR1 SGHVS and CDR2 FNYEAQ. The CDR3 totals 12 residues. CDR3 loop: CASSWITGELFF. The CDR3 DNA reads as TGTGCCAGCAGCTGGATCACCGGGGAGCTGTTTTTT.

This clonotype was detected only a few times. The chain combines TRBV7-2 with TRBJ1-1; D is unclear. CDR1 is SGHTA, CDR2 FQGNSA, per germline. V dropped 6 bases and J dropped 6 bases, with 17 bases sitting between them. The CDR3 is 14 amino acids. The CDR3 reads CASSYYFGRSEAFF. The DNA of the CDR3 is TGTGCCAGCAGTTATTACTTCGGGAGATCTGAAGCTTTCTTT.

V usage is TRBV27 and J usage is TRBJ2-1, with a possible D match to TRBD2 (5 bases). Germline-derived CDR1 and CDR2 are MNHEY and SMNVEV (reference sequence). Between the trimmed V and J ends, which lost 2 bases and 7 bases, there was a span of 9 bases. CDR3 length: 13 amino acids. This chain's CDR3 is CASSLNEGNEQFF. The CDR3 region has the DNA TGTGCCAGCAGTTTAAATGAGGGTAATGAGCAGTTCTTC.

This clonotype showed up just a few times. The rearrangement joins TRBV7-8 to TRBJ1-5, with 11 bases matching TRBD1. This CDR3 is built from 16 residues. V trimming: 2 bases; J trimming: 4 bases; junction bases outside the gene matches: 4. Germline loops: CDR1 SGHVS, CDR2 FQNEAQ. CDR3 sequence (DNA): TGTGCCAGCAGCTTAATGGGACAGGGGGGAAATCAGCCCCAGCATTTT. Translating it yields CASSLMGQGGNQPQHF.

A single count supports this clonotype. The chain employs TRBV6-5 and TRBJ1-4, with D tentatively TRBD1 (5 bases). Germline-derived CDR1 and CDR2 are MNHEY and SVGAGI. This CDR3 is built from 16 residues. The germline V and J ends were trimmed by 0 bases and 5 bases, with 13 bases remaining between them. DNA of the CDR3: TGTGCCAGCAGTTACTCGAATTGGGGGATAAATGAAAAACTGTTTTTT. Its translation: CASSYSNWGINEKLFF.

The chain couples TRBV6-1 to TRBJ2-1; perhaps TRBD2 as D (6 bases). CDR3 length: 17 residues. Germline loops: CDR1 MNHNS, CDR2 SASEGT. V was cut by 2 bases and J by 4 bases, with 18 bases left in between. Written as DNA, the CDR3 is TGTGCCAGCAGTGAACAGGGTCTCGGGGACTTATACAATGAGCAGTTCTTC. Protein sequence: CASSEQGLGDLYNEQFF.

The chain links TRBV7-8 to TRBJ1-6; the D is unclear. The CDR3 has 15 residues. Per the germline V gene, CDR1 is SGHVS and CDR2 is FQNEAQ. The V end was cut by 4 bases, the J end by 5 bases, with 12 bases between. Here the CDR3 reads CASSSPALDNSPLHF. DNA of the CDR3: TGTGCCAGCAGCTCGCCCGCCCTGGATAATTCACCCCTCCACTTT.

This clonotype showed up just once. The chain links TRBV6-2 or TRBV6-3 to TRBJ2-5; 9 nucleotides match TRBD2. This CDR3 has 14 amino acids. Germline values: CDR1 MNHEY, CDR2 SVGEGT. V was clipped by 5 bases and J by 3 bases; unmatched bases: 4. The CDR3 spells CASSLSGGEETQYF. The CDR3 DNA reads TGTGCCAGCAGTCTTAGCGGGGGTGAAGAGACCCAGTACTTC.

This clonotype was detected only a few times. The gene calls are TRBV12-3 or TRBV12-4 and TRBJ1-2; no clear D gene. The V and J ends lost 3 bases and 4 bases respectively, with 6 bases between them. The CDR3 runs to 12 residues. The CDR3 spells CASSLGPYGYTF. The CDR3 nucleotides are TGTGCCAGCAGTTTGGGTCCCTATGGCTACACCTTC.

This rearrangement joins TRBV7-2 to TRBJ1-4; D remains unclear. CDR1 is SGHTA, CDR2 FQGNSA, per germline. CDR3 size: 14 residues. V lost 3 bases and J 5 bases, leaving 10 bases between the germline ends. CDR3 amino acids: CASSLKRFNEKLFF. DNA for the CDR3: TGTGCCAGCAGCTTGAAAAGGTTCAATGAAAAACTGTTTTTT.

This clonotype was observed many times. The rearrangement uses TRBV6-2 or TRBV6-3 and TRBJ1-5; no clear D gene. CDR3 length equals 16 residues. Trimming shortened V by 6 bases and J by 1 base, and 16 bases separated the two germline ends. Germline CDR1 reads MNHEY; CDR2 reads SVGEGT. CDR3 protein: CASSYLSEMSNQPQHF. The CDR3 region has the DNA TGTGCCAGCAGCTATTTGTCCGAGATGAGCAATCAGCCCCAGCATTTT.

This chain joins TRBV12-3 or TRBV12-4 and TRBJ2-1; TRBD2 aligns across 15 bases. V dropped 5 bases and J dropped 8; count of bases not matched to a gene: 10. The CDR3 contains 17 residues. CDR3 amino acids: CASSPPRTSGGAYEQFF. The CDR3 DNA sequence: TGTGCCAGCAGTCCCCCCCGGACTAGCGGGGGGGCTTATGAGCAGTTCTTC.

This clonotype was counted between two and nine times. CDR3 in DNA: TGTGCCAGCAGTGAAGTCGAGGGGGCCTACAATGAGCAGTTCTTC. Translating gives CASSEVEGAYNEQFF. The chain carries TRBV25-1 and TRBJ2-1; D is perhaps TRBD1 (6 bases). V lost 2 bases and J lost 2, with 10 bases in between. The germline V gene encodes CDR1 MGHDK and CDR2 SYGVNS. This CDR3 has 15 residues.

The rearrangement links TRBV27 to TRBJ2-1; the D gene could be TRBD1 or TRBD2 (5 bases each). There are 13 residues in the CDR3. Trimming pared 3 bases from V and 10 bases from J, leaving 13 bases between. From germline, CDR1 is MNHEY and CDR2 SMNVEV (reference sequence). This CDR3 is CASSFPPGSEQFF. The CDR3 DNA sequence: TGTGCCAGCAGTTTCCCCCCAGGGAGCGAGCAGTTCTTC.

This clonotype was detected a few times. The chain recombines TRBV4-1 with TRBJ2-5, with D maybe TRBD1 (5 bases). CDR1 and CDR2 (germline): MGHRA, YSYEKL. This CDR3 is built from 17 residues. The V end lost 2 bases, the J end lost 1 base, and 17 bases lay between the germline ends. CDR3 sequence: CASSQIVGVAFQETQYF. The DNA for the CDR3 is TGCGCCAGCAGCCAAATCGTAGGGGTGGCATTCCAAGAGACCCAGTACTTC.

This clonotype was recorded a few times. The gene calls are TRBV12-3 or TRBV12-4 and TRBJ2-7; 11 bases fit TRBD2. After removal of 5 bases from V and 2 bases from J, the junction contained 5 bases not matched to a gene. This CDR3 comprises 15 residues. CDR3 coding DNA: TGTGCCAGCAGTCCGGGACTAGCGGCGACCTACGAGCAGTACTTC. It specifies CASSPGLAATYEQYF.

The V and J genes are TRBV6-6 and TRBJ2-3; the D is unclear. Germline lookup yields CDR1 MNHNY and CDR2 SVGAGI (reference sequence). V was trimmed by 8 bases and J by 6 bases, leaving 9 bases between them. The CDR3 extends over 11 amino acids. For the CDR3, the DNA is TGTGCCAGCCTCCTGGGGGATACGCAGTATTTT. This translates into CASLLGDTQYF.

This clonotype was detected ten times or more. The rearrangement links TRBV7-3 to TRBJ2-6; D unresolved. CDR1 is SGHTA and CDR2 is FQGTGA in the germline V gene. The CDR3 has 15 residues. V was trimmed by 1 base and J by 0 bases, leaving 4 bases between them. The CDR3 sequence: CASSLMASGANVLTF. The CDR3 nucleotides are TGTGCCAGCAGCTTAATGGCCTCTGGGGCCAACGTCCTGACTTTC.

The chain couples TRBV11-1 to TRBJ2-5; no clear D. Germline V gene data show CDR1 as SGHAT and CDR2 as FQDESV (reference sequence). V was shortened by 1 base and J by 3 bases, with 6 bases between the two germline ends. The CDR3 consists of 13 residues. The CDR3, as DNA: TGTGCCAGCAGCTTAGAGTCAGAAGAGACCCAGTACTTC. It encodes CASSLESEETQYF.

The chain employs TRBV27 and TRBJ1-1, with 7 bases lining up with TRBD1. The trim removed 5 bases at V and 4 bases at J, leaving 4 bases unmatched. The CDR3 is 13 amino acids. Germline loops: CDR1 MNHEY, CDR2 SMNVEV (reference sequence). CDR3 bases: TGTGCCAGCAGTATCACAGGGGTCACTGAAGCTTTCTTT. The encoded protein is CASSITGVTEAFF.

J is TRBJ2-7 and V is TRBV7-6; weak D call: TRBD2 (5 bases). The germline gives CDR1 SGHVS, CDR2 FNYEAQ. The V end lost 3 bases, the J end lost 2 bases, and 11 bases lay between the germline ends. The CDR3 totals 14 residues. CDR3 in amino acids: CASSLGRGTYEQYF. CDR3 DNA: TGTGCCAGCAGCTTGGGGAGAGGGACCTACGAGCAGTACTTC.

In this sample, this clonotype turned up a few times. The chain couples TRBV11-2 to TRBJ2-3, with D possibly being TRBD2 (5 bases). V lost 1 base and J lost 3, with 11 bases in between. Germline V gene lookup returns CDR1 SGHAT and CDR2 FQNNGV. The CDR3 is 15 amino acids. The CDR3 sequence: CASSLGTRATDTQYF. As DNA, the CDR3 is TGTGCCAGCAGCTTAGGCACTAGGGCAACAGATACGCAGTATTTT.

The chain couples TRBV12-3 or TRBV12-4 to TRBJ1-3; D might be TRBD1 (6 bases). This CDR3 contains 15 residues. Trimming removed 1 base at V and 1 base at J, with 8 bases between. The CDR3 coding sequence is TGTGCCAGCAGTTTAGTAGGGGGTTCTGGAAACACCATATATTTT. Amino acid sequence: CASSLVGGSGNTIYF.

The chain uses TRBV11-2 and TRBJ2-5, with D tentatively TRBD1 or TRBD2 (6 bases each). CDR3 length: 14 residues. Deletions cut 7 bases from V and 4 bases from J, with 16 bases between. Germline V lookup: CDR1 SGHAT, CDR2 FQNNGV. The DNA for the CDR3 is TGTGCCAGCAACCATCGGGGGCGCGGAGAGACCCAGTACTTC. It specifies CASNHRGRGETQYF.